This TCR beta chain was recorded in a study of shared clonotypes between healthy human individuals. Study-wide results and limits: The sole specimen, blood, was sampled, and tissue repertoires likely differ.

Trimming at V came to 6 bases and at J to 8 bases, leaving 9 bases not matched to a gene. The germline gives CDR1 MNHEY, CDR2 SVGAGI. The CDR3 has 15 amino acids. The table came from immunoSEQ multiplex PCR; TCRdb's copy has only in-frame clones and leaves some out. Among some 1.5 million clones listed, approximately 97% were seen once. Details on this clone: The antigen is unknown.

The rearrangement joins TRBV6-5 to TRBJ2-1; the match to TRBD2 covers 11 bases. Material for sequencing was naive CD4+ T cells sorted from blood. Described subset: CD45RA+ positively selected. The TCR sequence derives from a man aged 25 to 45 in good health. For the CDR3, the DNA is TGTGCCAGCAGGCCAACTAGCGGGAGAGATTATGAGCAGTTCTTC. Amino acid sequence: CASRPTSGRDYEQFF.